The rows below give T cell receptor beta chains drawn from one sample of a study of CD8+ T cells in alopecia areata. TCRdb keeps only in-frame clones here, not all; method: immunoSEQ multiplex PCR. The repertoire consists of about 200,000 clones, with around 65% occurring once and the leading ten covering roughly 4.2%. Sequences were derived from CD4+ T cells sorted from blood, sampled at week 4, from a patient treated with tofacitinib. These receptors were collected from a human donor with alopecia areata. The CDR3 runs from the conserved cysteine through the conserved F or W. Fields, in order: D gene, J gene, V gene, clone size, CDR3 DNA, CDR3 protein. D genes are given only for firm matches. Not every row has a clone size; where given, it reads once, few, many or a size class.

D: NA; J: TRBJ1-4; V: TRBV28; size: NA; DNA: TGTGCCAGCAGTTTACCAGGGAATGAAAAACTGTTTTTT; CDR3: CASSLPGNEKLFF
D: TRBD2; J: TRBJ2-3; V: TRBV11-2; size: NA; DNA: TGTGCCAGCAGCCCTGGGGCGGGGGGGCGAAGCACAGATACGCAGTATTTT; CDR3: CASSPGAGGRSTDTQYF
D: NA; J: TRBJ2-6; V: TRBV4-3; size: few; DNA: TGCGCCAGCGGCTACCATAAGTCTGGGGCCAACGTCCTGACTTTC; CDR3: CASGYHKSGANVLTF
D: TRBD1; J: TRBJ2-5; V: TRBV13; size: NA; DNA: TGTGCCAGCAGCTTAACAGGACAGGAAGAGACCCAGTACTTC; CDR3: CASSLTGQEETQYF
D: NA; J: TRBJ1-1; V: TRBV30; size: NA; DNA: TGTGCCTGGAGGACCCAAGGACTCGGTCAAGCTTTCTTT; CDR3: CAWRTQGLGQAFF
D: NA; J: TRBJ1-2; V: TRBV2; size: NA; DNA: TGTGCCAGCTCAAGGGAGGGACCGGCTAACTATGGCTACACCTTC; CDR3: CASSREGPANYGYTF
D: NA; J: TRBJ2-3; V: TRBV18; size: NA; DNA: TGTGCCAGCTCACCACCGATGAGCACAGATACGCAGTATTTT; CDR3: CASSPPMSTDTQYF
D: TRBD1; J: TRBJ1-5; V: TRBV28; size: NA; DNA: TGTGCCAGCAGTCCGGGACAGGGTACTAAGCCCCAGCATTTT; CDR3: CASSPGQGTKPQHF
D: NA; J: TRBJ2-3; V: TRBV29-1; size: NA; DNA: TGCAGCGTTGAGGGGTGGGGCACAGATACGCAGTATTTT; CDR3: CSVEGWGTDTQYF
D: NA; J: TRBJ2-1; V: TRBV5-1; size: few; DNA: TGCGCCAGCAGCTTGGGGAGCTACAATGAGCAGTTCTTC; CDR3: CASSLGSYNEQFF
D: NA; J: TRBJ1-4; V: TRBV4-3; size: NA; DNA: TGCGCCAGCAGCCAAGATCAACGGTCTGGGAGCAGAGAAAAACTGTTTTTT; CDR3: CASSQDQRSGSREKLFF
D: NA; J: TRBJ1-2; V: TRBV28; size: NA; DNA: TGTGCCAGCAGAGCGCACACAAATTGGCATGGCTACACCTTC; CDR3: CASRAHTNWHGYTF
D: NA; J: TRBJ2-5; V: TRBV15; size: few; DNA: TGTGCCACCACCTTACAGGGGGGGGAGACCCAGTACTTC; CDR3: CATTLQGGETQYF
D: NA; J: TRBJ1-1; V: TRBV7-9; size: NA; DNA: TGTGCCAGCAGCTTCGGGGTGGGATCTGAAGCTTTCTTT; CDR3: CASSFGVGSEAFF
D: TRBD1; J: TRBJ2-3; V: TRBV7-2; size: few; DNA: TGTGCCAGCAGCCCGATGGGACAGCTCACAGATACGCAGTATTTT; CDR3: CASSPMGQLTDTQYF